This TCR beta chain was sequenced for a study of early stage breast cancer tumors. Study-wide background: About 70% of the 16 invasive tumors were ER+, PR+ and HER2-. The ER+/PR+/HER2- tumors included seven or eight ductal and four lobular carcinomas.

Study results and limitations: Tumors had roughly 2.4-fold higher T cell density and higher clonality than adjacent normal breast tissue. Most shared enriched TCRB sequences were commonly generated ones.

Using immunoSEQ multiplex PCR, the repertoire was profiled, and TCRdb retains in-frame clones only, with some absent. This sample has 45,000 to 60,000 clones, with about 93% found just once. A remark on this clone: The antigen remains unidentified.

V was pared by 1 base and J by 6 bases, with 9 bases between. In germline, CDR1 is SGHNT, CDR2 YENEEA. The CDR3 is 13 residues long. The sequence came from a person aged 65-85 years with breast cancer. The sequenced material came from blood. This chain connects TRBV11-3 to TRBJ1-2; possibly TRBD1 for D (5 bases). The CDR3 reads CASSLGPGHGYTF. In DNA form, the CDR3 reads TGTGCCAGCAGCTTAGGGCCAGGGCATGGCTACACCTTC.